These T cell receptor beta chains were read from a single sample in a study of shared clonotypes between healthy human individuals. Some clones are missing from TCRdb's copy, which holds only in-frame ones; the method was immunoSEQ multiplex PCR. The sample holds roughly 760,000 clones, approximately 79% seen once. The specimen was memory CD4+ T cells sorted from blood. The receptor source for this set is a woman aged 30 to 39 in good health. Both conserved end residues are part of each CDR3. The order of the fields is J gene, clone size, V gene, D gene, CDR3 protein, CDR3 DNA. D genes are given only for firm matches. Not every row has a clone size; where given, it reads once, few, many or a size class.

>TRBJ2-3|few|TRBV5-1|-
CASSFMAPSTDTQYF
TGCGCCAGCAGCTTCATGGCCCCTAGCACAGATACGCAGTATTTT
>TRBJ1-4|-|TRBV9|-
CASSVGGRQINEKLFF
TGTGCCAGCAGCGTAGGAGGCCGGCAGATTAATGAAAAACTGTTTTTT
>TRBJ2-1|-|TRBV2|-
CASNWAGQSGDEQFF
TGTGCCAGCAACTGGGCGGGGCAAAGCGGTGATGAGCAGTTCTTC
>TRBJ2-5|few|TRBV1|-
CTSSQGKEGPYQETQYF
TGCACCAGCAGCCAAGGTAAGGAGGGGCCGTACCAAGAGACCCAGTACTTC
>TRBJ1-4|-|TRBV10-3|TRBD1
CATATGQPNEKLFF
TGTGCCACCGCAACGGGACAGCCTAATGAAAAACTGTTTTTT
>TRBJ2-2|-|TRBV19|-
CATNPNPGNTGELFF
TGTGCCACCAACCCGAACCCAGGGAACACCGGGGAGCTGTTTTTT
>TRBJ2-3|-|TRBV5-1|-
CASSVGNPGGTDTQYF
TGCGCCAGCAGCGTGGGGAATCCAGGGGGCACAGATACGCAGTATTTT
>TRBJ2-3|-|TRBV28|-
CASSASGRGYTDTQYF
TGTGCCAGCAGTGCGTCGGGGCGGGGCTACACAGATACGCAGTATTTT
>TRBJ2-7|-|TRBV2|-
CASINRDNSYEQYF
TGTGCCAGCATTAACCGGGACAACTCCTACGAGCAGTACTTC
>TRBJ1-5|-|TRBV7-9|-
CASSLGQYQPQHF
TGTGCCAGCAGCTTAGGACAGTATCAGCCCCAGCATTTT
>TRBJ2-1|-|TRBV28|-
CASSFGRYEQFF
TGTGCCAGCAGTTTCGGCCGGTATGAGCAGTTCTTC
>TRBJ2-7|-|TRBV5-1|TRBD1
CASSSPGTASYEQYF
TGCGCCAGCAGCTCACCCGGGACAGCTTCCTACGAGCAGTACTTC
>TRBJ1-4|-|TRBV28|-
CASMRAGANEKLFF
TGTGCCAGCATGCGGGCAGGGGCTAATGAAAAACTGTTTTTT
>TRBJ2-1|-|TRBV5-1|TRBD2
CASSTTSGAYNEQFF
TGCGCCAGCAGCACTACTAGCGGGGCCTACAATGAGCAGTTCTTC
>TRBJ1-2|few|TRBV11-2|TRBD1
CASSSLDRGRWGYTF
TGTGCCAGCAGTTCCTTAGACAGGGGGCGGTGGGGCTACACCTTC
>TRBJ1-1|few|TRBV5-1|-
CASSLEGWGNTEAFF
TGCGCCAGCAGCTTGGAAGGATGGGGGAACACTGAAGCTTTCTTT
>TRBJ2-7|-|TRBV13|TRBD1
CASSLNPRDRAKNEQYF
TGTGCCAGCAGCCTAAACCCCCGGGACAGGGCGAAAAACGAGCAGTACTTC
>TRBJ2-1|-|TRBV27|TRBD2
CASSLSGGSYNEQFF
TGTGCCAGCAGTTTAAGCGGGGGCTCCTACAATGAGCAGTTCTTC
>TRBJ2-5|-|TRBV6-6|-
CASSYSAAQETQYF
TGTGCCAGCAGTTACTCGGCAGCGCAAGAGACCCAGTACTTC
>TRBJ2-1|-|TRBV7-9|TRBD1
CASRHTGTGNYNEQFF
TGTGCCAGCAGACATACCGGGACAGGAAACTACAATGAGCAGTTCTTC
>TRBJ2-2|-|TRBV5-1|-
CASSYSGQRGNTGELFF
TGCGCCAGCAGCTATTCTGGACAGAGGGGAAACACCGGGGAGCTGTTTTTT
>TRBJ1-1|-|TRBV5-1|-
CASSLRPTDERTEAFF
TGCGCCAGCAGCCTCCGACCGACAGACGAACGGACTGAAGCTTTCTTT
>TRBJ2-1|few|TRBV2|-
CASSEDRLGNEQFF
TGTGCCAGCAGTGAAGACCGATTAGGGAACGAGCAGTTCTTC
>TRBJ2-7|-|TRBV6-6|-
CASSYSGNPNEQYF
TGTGCCAGCAGTTACTCAGGGAATCCCAACGAGCAGTACTTC
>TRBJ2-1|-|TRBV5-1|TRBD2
CASSVAGGYNEQFF
TGCGCCAGCAGCGTAGCGGGAGGGTACAATGAGCAGTTCTTC
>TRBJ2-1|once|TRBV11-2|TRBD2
CASTGLRTNEQFF
TGTGCCAGTACGGGACTACGAACAAATGAGCAGTTCTTC
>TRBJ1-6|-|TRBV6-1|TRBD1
CASSEAGGDYSPLHF
TGTGCCAGCAGTGAAGCAGGGGGCGATTATTCACCCCTCCACTTT
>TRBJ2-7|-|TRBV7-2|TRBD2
CASSEGSGRAYEQYF
TGTGCCAGCAGCGAAGGTAGCGGGAGGGCCTACGAGCAGTACTTC
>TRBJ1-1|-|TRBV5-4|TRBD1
CASSVSGTGVGEAFF
TGTGCCAGCAGCGTATCAGGGACAGGGGTGGGTGAAGCTTTCTTT
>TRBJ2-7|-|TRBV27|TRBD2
CASSYAGAWGGEQYF
TGTGCCAGCAGTTATGCCGGGGCCTGGGGGGGCGAGCAGTACTTC
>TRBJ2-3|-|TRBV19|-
CASSIGGPSTDTQYF
TGTGCCAGTAGTATAGGGGGGCCTAGCACAGATACGCAGTATTTT
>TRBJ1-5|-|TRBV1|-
CTSSQDEGGNQPQHF
TGCACCAGCAGCCAAGATGAGGGTGGCAATCAGCCCCAGCATTTT
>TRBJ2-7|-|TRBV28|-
CASSAPRDLRREQYF
TGTGCCAGCAGTGCGCCCCGAGACTTGAGACGCGAGCAGTACTTC
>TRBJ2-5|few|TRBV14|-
CASSQDNKGTQYF
TGTGCCAGCAGCCAAGATAATAAGGGGACCCAGTACTTC
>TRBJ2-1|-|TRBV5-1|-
CASSLGQSFDEQFF
TGCGCCAGCAGCTTGGGGCAGTCATTCGATGAGCAGTTCTTC
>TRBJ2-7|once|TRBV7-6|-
CASSLPHYEQYF
TGTGCCAGCAGCTTACCGCATTACGAGCAGTACTTC
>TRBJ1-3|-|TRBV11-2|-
CASSPSTGRRGNTIYF
TGTGCCAGCAGCCCGAGCACCGGGAGAAGAGGAAACACCATATATTTT
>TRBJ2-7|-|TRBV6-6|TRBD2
CASSYSGLAGHAGYF
TGTGCCAGCAGTTACTCGGGACTAGCGGGCCATGCGGGGTACTTC
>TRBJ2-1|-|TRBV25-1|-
CASSWVGDYNEQFF
TGTGCCAGCAGTTGGGTTGGGGACTACAATGAGCAGTTCTTC
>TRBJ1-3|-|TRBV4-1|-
CASSQEVGNTIYF
TGCGCCAGCAGCCAAGAGGTCGGAAACACCATATATTTT
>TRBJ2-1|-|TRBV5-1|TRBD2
CASSLRLAEDEQFF
TGCGCCAGCAGCTTGAGACTAGCGGAGGATGAGCAGTTCTTC
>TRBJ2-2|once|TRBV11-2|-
CASSSGRGRSKGELFF
TGTGCCAGCAGCTCCGGCAGGGGCAGGTCAAAGGGGGAGCTGTTTTTT
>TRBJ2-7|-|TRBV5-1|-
CASSLDGLYEQYF
TGCGCCAGCAGCTTGGATGGTCTCTACGAGCAGTACTTC
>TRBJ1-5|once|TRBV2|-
CASSEDRSDQPQHF
TGTGCCAGCAGTGAAGATCGTTCCGATCAGCCCCAGCATTTT
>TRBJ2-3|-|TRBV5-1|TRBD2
CASSLGTSGLNGYF
TGCGCCAGCAGCTTGGGGACTAGCGGGTTAAATGGGTATTTT